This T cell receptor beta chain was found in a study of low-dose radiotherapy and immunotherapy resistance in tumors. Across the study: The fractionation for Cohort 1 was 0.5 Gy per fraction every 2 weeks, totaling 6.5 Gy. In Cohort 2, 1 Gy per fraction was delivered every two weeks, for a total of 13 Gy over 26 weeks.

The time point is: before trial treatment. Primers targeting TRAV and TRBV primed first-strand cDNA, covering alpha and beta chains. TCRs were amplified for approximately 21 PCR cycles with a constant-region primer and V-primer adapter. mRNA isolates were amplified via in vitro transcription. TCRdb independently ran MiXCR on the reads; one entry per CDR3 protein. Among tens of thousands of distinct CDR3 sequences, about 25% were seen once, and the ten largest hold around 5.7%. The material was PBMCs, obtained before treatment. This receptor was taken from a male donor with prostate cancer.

The CDR3 spells CASSVLSLTPDGYTF. The DNA for the CDR3 is TGTGCCAGCAGCGTATTAAGCTTGACCCCGGACGGCTACACCTTC. This chain links TRBV9 with TRBJ1-2; D gene uncertain. Germline values: CDR1 SGDLS, CDR2 YYNGEE. Trimming shortened V by 1 base and J by 8 bases, and 18 bases separated the two germline ends. This CDR3 is built from 15 residues. Complete variable domain (other parts from reference TRBV9 and TRBJ1-2): DSGVTQTPKHLITATGQRVTLRCSPRSGDLSVYWYQQSLDQGLQFLIQYYNGEERAKGNILERFSAQQFPDLHSELNLSSLELGDSALYFCASSVLSLTPDGYTFGSGTRLTVV.